This TCR beta chain was captured in a study of blood T cell repertoires in COVID-19. Study overall: Specimens from acute and convalescent COVID-19 originated in the United States, Italy and Spain. T cells, B-cell-depleted T cells, or PBMCs provided the cDNA or gDNA that served as material.

Germline-derived CDR1 and CDR2 are PRHDT and FYEKMQ (reference sequence). The CDR3 spans 13 residues. V was pared by 6 bases and J by 6 bases, with 15 bases between. Among Cohort 3 donors, those recovered had two negative PCRs, clearance, or symptom resolution. As processed by the authors: The authors estimated nucleated cell counts from reference gene primer amplification. The method was immunoSEQ multiplex PCR; TCRdb's version includes in-frame clones alone and lacks a portion of them. D and trimming come from the DNA, and the V and J calls and clone size come from that table. The sample records 350,000 or so clones, roughly 90% being singletons.

The V and J genes are TRBV13 and TRBJ2-7; D is possibly TRBD2 (5 bases). The TCR originated in a woman aged 25 to 39 who had recovered from COVID-19. Material: PBMCs or T cells enriched from blood (not recorded which). The CDR3 region has the DNA TGTGCCAGCAGGTCTGACGTGGAGGTCGAGCAGTACTTC. Translation gives CASRSDVEVEQYF.